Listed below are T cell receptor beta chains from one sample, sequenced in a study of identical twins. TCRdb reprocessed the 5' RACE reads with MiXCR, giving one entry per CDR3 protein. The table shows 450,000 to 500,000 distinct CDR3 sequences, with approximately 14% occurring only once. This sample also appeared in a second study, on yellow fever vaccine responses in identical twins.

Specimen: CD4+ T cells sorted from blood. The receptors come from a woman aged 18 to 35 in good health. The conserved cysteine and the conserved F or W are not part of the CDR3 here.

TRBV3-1	ASSLGVIGSGGDQETQY
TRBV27	ASSLSPRQATYEQY
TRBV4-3	ASSQDLGISTDTQY
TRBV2	ASRTTLYTDTQY
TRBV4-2	ASSHPGQGASGSSYEQY
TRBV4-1	ASSHAQGYGRPQH
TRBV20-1	SALLVETQY
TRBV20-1	SARRQGTYEQY
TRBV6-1	ASNARQGGEQF
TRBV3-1	ASSQDRTSGHRGTDTQY
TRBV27	ASRARETSYEQY
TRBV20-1	SASETGSKQY
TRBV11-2	ASSPNVQLRQGVYEQY
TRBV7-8	ASSPTGLYQPQH
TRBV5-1	ASSSAGGNDEQF
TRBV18	ASSPPSSVGYQETQY
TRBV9	ASSVAWTSGSGTDTQY
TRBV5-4	ASSPPPTGGITDTQY
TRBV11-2	ASSGRPQGPPYEQY
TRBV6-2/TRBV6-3	ASKVETLGPGELF
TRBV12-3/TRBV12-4	ASSLRSYGYT
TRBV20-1	SAAGYEQY
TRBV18	ASSTGTQGLYEQY